The 19 T cell receptor beta chains below all came from one sample that was sequenced in a study of blood T cell repertoires in COVID-19. Using immunoSEQ multiplex PCR, the repertoire was profiled, and TCRdb retains in-frame clones only, with some absent. The sample includes tens of thousands of clones, 80% to 90% of them seen just once. Input material: peripheral blood. The receptors derive from a human donor in a cohort sampled during active COVID-19.

The chain employs TRBV11-3 and TRBJ2-7; maybe TRBD1 (7 bases). Germline-derived CDR1 and CDR2 are SGHNT and YENEEA. The CDR3 is 13 residues long. Trimming removed 4 bases at V and 5 bases at J, with 12 bases between. The CDR3 DNA sequence: TGTGCCAGCAGCTCCTCAGGGGGGAACGAGCAGTACTTC. This translates into CASSSSGGNEQYF.

This clone was recorded only once. V and J are TRBV20-1 and TRBJ2-7; 7 bases agree with TRBD2. CDR1 DFQATT and CDR2 SNEGSKA come from the germline V gene (reference sequence). Trimming took 4 bases from V and 1 from J; bases not matched to a gene: 13. The CDR3 has 16 amino acids. CDR3 nucleotide sequence: TGCAGTGCTATTGATTTTGCCGGGGGGAAATCCTACGAGCAGTACTTC. Translation gives CSAIDFAGGKSYEQYF.

This clone was found a few times. The genes are TRBV9 and TRBJ1-6, with 9 bases lining up with TRBD1. The CDR3 covers 14 residues. The germline V gene encodes CDR1 SGDLS and CDR2 YYNGEE. V shed 2 bases, J shed 10 bases, and the junction held 4 bases outside the gene matches. The CDR3 loop reads CASSVTGGDSPLHF. CDR3 DNA sequence: TGTGCCAGCAGCGTCACAGGGGGCGACTCACCCCTCCACTTT.

The table lists this clone with a few counts. This rearrangement joins TRBV30 to TRBJ1-2; TRBD1 might be the D (6 bases). Trimming removed 5 bases at V and 8 bases at J, with 9 bases between. The CDR3 extends over 10 amino acids. Germline V lookup: CDR1 GTSNPN, CDR2 SVGIG (reference sequence). The CDR3, as DNA: TGTGCCTGGTACAGGGAGGGCTACACCTTC. It yields the protein CAWYREGYTF.

In its sample, this clone was seen a few times. The chain employs TRBV3-1 (or the pseudogene TRBV3-2) and TRBJ1-6; D not resolved. The CDR3 is 14 amino acids. Trimming left V 3 bases short and J 4 bases short, with 7 bases between. The germline V gene encodes CDR1 LGHDT and CDR2 YNNKEL (reference sequence). The CDR3 region is CASSQRAYNSPLHF. The CDR3 DNA follows: TGTGCCAGCAGCCAGAGAGCGTATAATTCACCCCTCCACTTT.

J is TRBJ2-2 and V is TRBV6-6; the match to TRBD2 covers 13 bases. This CDR3 spans 16 amino acids. Germline trimming cut 5 bases from V and 5 bases from J; bases unmatched to any gene: 5. The germline V gene encodes CDR1 MNHNY and CDR2 SVGAGI (reference sequence). CDR3 sequence: CASSRTGLAGTGELFF. The CDR3 region has the DNA TGTGCCAGCAGTCGAACGGGACTAGCGGGGACCGGGGAGCTGTTTTTT.

The chain is built from TRBV11-1 and TRBJ2-3; D ambiguous. The germline CDR1 and CDR2 sequences are SGHAT and FQDESV (reference sequence). The CDR3 consists of 12 residues. The germline V and J ends were trimmed by 6 bases and 2 bases, with 6 bases remaining between them. CDR3 protein: CASSYYTDTQYF. The CDR3 nucleotides are TGTGCCAGCAGTTACTACACAGATACGCAGTATTTT.

The chain joins TRBV7-9 to TRBJ2-4, with D tentatively TRBD2 (5 bases). There are 14 residues in the CDR3. V was pared by 1 base and J by 6 bases, with 10 bases between. CDR1 and CDR2 (germline): SEHNR, FQNEAQ (reference sequence). This CDR3 is CASSLDPGRNIQYF. CDR3 in DNA: TGTGCCAGCAGCTTAGACCCTGGGAGAAACATTCAGTACTTC. Supplemented by reference TRBV7-9 and TRBJ2-4, the full variable domain reads DTGVSQNPRHKITKRGQNVTFRCDPISEHNRLYWYRQTLGQGPEFLTYFQNEAQLEKSRLLSDRFSAERPKGSFSTLEIQRTEQGDSAMYLCASSLDPGRNIQYFGAGTRLSVL.

This sequence joins TRBV2 and TRBJ2-1, with 8 positions matching TRBD2. From germline, CDR1 is SNHLY and CDR2 FYNNEI. The CDR3 loop spans 13 amino acids. The junction had 5 bases not matched to a gene; V was cut back by 4 bases and J by 9 bases. CDR3 in DNA: TGTGCCAGCAGTGGACTAGCGACCAGTGAGCAGTTCTTC. Translated: CASSGLATSEQFF. Drawing the rest from reference TRBV2 and TRBJ2-1, the complete variable domain is EPEVTQTPSHQVTQMGQEVILRCVPISNHLYFYWYRQILGQKVEFLVSFYNNEISEKSEIFDDQFSVERPDGSNFTLKIRSTKLEDSAMYFCASSGLATSEQFFGPGTRLTVL.

This rearrangement joins TRBV15 to TRBJ1-5, with D uncertain. V lost 4 bases to trimming and J lost 6 bases, with 16 bases between them. The germline CDR1 and CDR2 sequences are LNHNV and YYDKDF (reference sequence). The CDR3 runs 15 residues. Written as DNA, the CDR3 is TGTGCCACCAGCATTAAAGGGCGGGTCGGTCAGCCCCAGCATTTT. It specifies CATSIKGRVGQPQHF.

The J gene is TRBJ1-3, the V gene TRBV5-6; D is ambiguous. The CDR3 is 13 amino acids. Trimming cost V 0 bases and J 3 bases, with 4 bases left between them. Germline-derived CDR1 and CDR2 are SGHDT and YYEEEE. The CDR3 DNA is TGTGCCAGCAGCTTGGCCTTTGGAAACACCATATATTTT. Translating it yields CASSLAFGNTIYF. Full variable domain (rest looked up from reference TRBV5-6 and TRBJ1-3): DAGVTQSPTHLIKTRGQQVTLRCSPKSGHDTVSWYQQALGQGPQFIFQYYEEEERQRGNFPDRFSGHQFPNYSSELNVNALLLGDSALYLCASSLAFGNTIYFGEGSWLTVV.

This clone was picked up a small number of times. As DNA, the CDR3 is TGTGCCAGCAGCTCTCAGGCCACCGGGGAGCTGTTTTTT. This translates into CASSSQATGELFF. J is TRBJ2-2 and V is TRBV9; D ambiguous. CDR3 size: 13 residues. V lost 4 bases and J lost 4, with 8 bases in between. CDR1 is SGDLS, CDR2 YYNGEE, per germline.

This CDR3 is CASSMYGQYSNQPQHF. CDR3 coding DNA: TGTGCCAGTAGTATGTATGGACAGTATAGCAATCAGCCCCAGCATTTT. J is TRBJ1-5 and V is TRBV19, with D perhaps TRBD1 (6 bases). Germline V CDR1 and CDR2: LNHDA, SQIVND (reference sequence). Trimming shortened V by 3 bases and J by 0 bases, and 12 bases separated the two germline ends. This CDR3 has 16 residues.

The chain carries TRBV19 and TRBJ1-2, with D maybe TRBD1 (6 bases). CDR1 is LNHDA and CDR2 is SQIVND in the germline V gene (reference sequence). Trimming removed 3 bases at V and 0 bases at J, with 11 bases between. The CDR3 loop spans 15 amino acids. CDR3 nucleotides: TGTGCCAGTAGTATGGGACATTTAGCTAACTATGGCTACACCTTC. Amino acid sequence: CASSMGHLANYGYTF.

The chain carries TRBV12-3 or TRBV12-4 and TRBJ2-5, with no clear D. This CDR3 is built from 11 residues. V lost 4 bases and J 5 bases, leaving 5 bases between the germline ends. The CDR3 here is CASSSGETQYF. CDR3 bases: TGTGCCAGCAGTTCGGGTGAGACCCAGTACTTC.

The chain has TRBV9 and TRBJ1-4; 10 bases are shared with TRBD1. The germline CDR1 and CDR2 sequences are SGDLS and YYNGEE. The CDR3 extends over 15 amino acids. After removal of 4 bases from V and 8 bases from J, the junction contained 8 bases not matched to a gene. Here the CDR3 DNA reads TGTGCCAGCAGCCCCCGGACAGGGGGAAACGAAAAACTGTTTTTT. Translated, it gives CASSPRTGGNEKLFF.

This chain joins TRBV5-1 and TRBJ1-3, with D tentatively TRBD1 (5 bases). Deletions cut 5 bases from V and 0 bases from J, with 9 bases between. The CDR3 runs to 14 residues. In germline, CDR1 is SGHRS, CDR2 YFSETQ. The CDR3 spells CASRRGSSGNTIYF. CDR3 DNA sequence: TGCGCCAGCAGGCGGGGGAGCTCTGGAAACACCATATATTTT.

In its sample, this clone was seen once. This rearrangement joins TRBV6-1 to TRBJ2-5; TRBD2 aligns across 7 bases. Germline V gives CDR1 MNHNS, CDR2 SASEGT. V shed 3 bases, J shed 0 bases, and the junction held 7 bases outside the gene matches. This CDR3 contains 16 residues. The CDR3 DNA is TGTGCCAGCAGTGATGGGCCAGCGGGGAACCAAGAGACCCAGTACTTC. It translates to CASSDGPAGNQETQYF.

The chain recombines TRBV5-1 with TRBJ2-2, with 8 bases that match TRBD2. The germline CDR1 and CDR2 sequences are SGHRS and YFSETQ. V gave up 2 bases and J gave up 5 bases; unmatched junction bases: 5. The CDR3 covers 15 residues. The CDR3 here is CASSLRGLVTGELFF. CDR3 sequence (DNA): TGCGCCAGCAGCTTAAGGGGACTAGTAACCGGGGAGCTGTTTTTT. Drawing the rest from reference TRBV5-1 and TRBJ2-2, the complete variable domain is KAGVTQTPRYLIKTRGQQVTLSCSPISGHRSVSWYQQTPGQGLQFLFEYFSETQRNKGNFPGRFSGRQFSNSRSEMNVSTLELGDSALYLCASSLRGLVTGELFFGEGSRLTVL.